Given below is one T cell receptor (beta chain) in context. No antigen is known for it. A read error may produce the germline difference seen at one junction end. Including the terminal cysteine and phenylalanine, the CDR3 comprises 13 residues. The kept DNA is CDR3 alone, 39 bases in frame from the first base. In the germline V gene, CDR1 corresponds to SGHNT and CDR2 to YENEEA. RNA from unsorted whole blood was extracted with TRIzol reagent, and germline DNA was obtained with the DNeasy Blood & Tissue kit. Chronic HBV infection was present in the patients, and the patients were treatment-naive at sampling. Before surgery, 3 to 4.5 milliliters of peripheral blood were collected into K2EDTA tubes. Using a constant-region primer and ProtoScript II reverse transcriptase, TCRbeta-specific cDNA was reverse-transcribed from roughly 500 ng total RNA. Three nested multiplex PCR rounds, following a slightly modified ARM-PCR procedure, were used to build the TCRbeta libraries. Each of the first two PCR rounds ran for approximately 10 cycles and used multiplex TRBV1-TRBV30 forward primers together with a Cbeta reverse primer. A final 25-cycle PCR with Deep VentR polymerase added sample barcodes and Illumina adapters. Amplicons of 200-500 bp were gel-purified with a QIAquick gel extraction kit before sequencing. TCRbeta amplicons were sequenced on an Illumina HiSeq 2500 with 250-bp paired-end reads. For the original study's pipeline: To recover full CDR3 sequences, reads were quality-trimmed using Trimmomatic v0.33 and paired reads were then merged using FLASH v1.2.11. MiGEC v1.2.1b assigned V, D and J germline segments to the rearranged TCRbeta sequences. Clonotype statistics, along with Shannon-Wiener diversity indices, were calculated using VDJtools v1.0.0. Except for diversity analysis, only each sample's 250 most abundant clonotypes were used in subsequent analyses to reduce sampling bias. The public reads were quality trimmed at Q25 with fastp and then assembled into clones with MiXCR by TCRdb, keeping productive beta chains. CDR3 protein duplicates are merged, each entry listing the most common genes and DNA. The V and J calls come from TCRdb's annotation, not from the publication. The sample profile shows 150,000 to 200,000 distinct CDR3 sequences; about 60% of them were found once. The ten largest clones take up approximately 70% of the sample.

The data derive from a study of tumor-infiltrating lymphocytes in primary liver carcinoma (dated by TCRdb to the late 2010s). Background on the whole study: Between late 2015 and March 2016, a few patients in China with histopathologically diagnosed primary liver carcinoma had surgical resection. The tumors of the five patients were staged as T1-T3 N0M0, with maximum diameters ranging from 4.2 to 10 cm. Across five regions of each liver tumor, along with adjacent normal tissue and blood, the study brought together TCRbeta repertoire sequencing, expression microarrays and whole-exome sequencing. Samples yielded roughly 3.5 to 7.13 million productive TCRbeta reads; read depth did not differ significantly between tissue types. Hepatocellular carcinoma (four) or combined HCC and intrahepatic cholangiocarcinoma (one) was present in the five patients, who were three men and two women aged 30 to 69 years. Reproducibility between technical replicate repertoires was high, with correlation coefficients above 0.95 and mean shared-clone rates roughly 0.91. TCRbeta repertoire sequencing covered 35 specimens from 5 patients: 25 tumor regions, 5 adjacent noncancerous liver tissues and 5 peripheral blood samples. The study at large found these results: A significantly larger repertoire fraction was made up by the top 250 clones in tumors than in blood (p = 0.039). With just 4 or 5 patients in the study, the authors point out that the findings should be validated in a larger study. Only the TCR beta chain was sequenced, which likely underestimates true repertoire diversity because unpaired alpha chains were not captured. Since the samples were bulk and unsorted, there was no way to compare CD4+ and CD8+ T cell repertoires. Repertoire overlap was found to be higher between tumor regions (mean roughly 36%) than between tumor-adjacent (about 17%) or tumor-blood (about 15%) pairs, consistent with antigen-driven expansion.

The chain was built from TRBV11-3 and TRBJ2-5; 6 matching bases give a weak D call of TRBD2. The receptor was isolated from a man aged 35 to 55 with primary liver carcinoma and hepatitis B virus infection. Sequenced sample: peripheral blood. The CDR3 protein is CASKAEGQEAQYF. The DNA sequence reads TGTGCCAGCAAAGCGGAGGGGCAAGAGGCCCAGTACTTC.